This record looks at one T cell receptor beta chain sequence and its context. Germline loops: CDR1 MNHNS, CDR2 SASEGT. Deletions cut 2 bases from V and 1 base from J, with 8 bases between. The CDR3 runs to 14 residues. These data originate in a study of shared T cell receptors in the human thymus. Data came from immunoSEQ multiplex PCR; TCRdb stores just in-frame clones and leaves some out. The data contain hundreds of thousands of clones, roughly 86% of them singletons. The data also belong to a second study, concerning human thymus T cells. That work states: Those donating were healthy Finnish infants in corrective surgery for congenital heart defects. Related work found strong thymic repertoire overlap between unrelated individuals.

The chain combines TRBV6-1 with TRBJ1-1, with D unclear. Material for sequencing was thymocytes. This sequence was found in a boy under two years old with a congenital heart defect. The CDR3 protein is CASSEPTQNTEAFF. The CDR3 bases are TGTGCCAGCAGTGAACCGACACAGAACACTGAAGCTTTCTTT.